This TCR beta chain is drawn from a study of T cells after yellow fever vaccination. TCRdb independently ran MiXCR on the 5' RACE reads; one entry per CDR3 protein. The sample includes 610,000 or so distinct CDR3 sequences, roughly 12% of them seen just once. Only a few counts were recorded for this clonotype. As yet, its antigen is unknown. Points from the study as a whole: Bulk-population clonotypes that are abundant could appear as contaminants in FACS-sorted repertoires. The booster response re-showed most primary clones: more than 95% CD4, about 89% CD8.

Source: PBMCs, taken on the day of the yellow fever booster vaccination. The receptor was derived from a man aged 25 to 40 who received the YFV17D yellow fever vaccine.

CDR3 loop: CASSLVGSRLYF. As DNA, the CDR3 is TGTGCCAGCAGCTTAGTGGGCAGCCGGCTGTACTTC. The chain recombines TRBV7-9 with TRBJ2-5; D gene uncertain. V was clipped by 1 base and J by 13 bases, with 13 bases between them. The CDR3 length is 12 residues. CDR1 and CDR2 (germline): SEHNR, FQNEAQ (reference sequence).